The clone carrying this T cell receptor (beta chain) was detected a few times. The antigen is undetermined. This sample is drawn from a study of blood T cells in healthy people across ages. Broader study findings: As age increased, TCR beta diversity per million T cells fell in a roughly linear fashion. The study found TCR beta diversity correlated strongly with naive T cell percentage. Long-lived donors exceeded aged donors in naive CD4+ cells and diversity.

Combining a sample-barcoded 5' primer with a J-beta primer mix, a second PCR ran for roughly 6 to 11 cycles. CDR3-containing paired-end reads numbering at least 2.5 million came from each sample. TCRdb reanalysed the 5' RACE reads using MiXCR and keeps one entry per CDR3 protein. This sample yields about 1,800,000 distinct CDR3 sequences, of which 25% to 30% are seen a single time; 7.7% belongs to the top ten. Germline assignment: CDR1 SGHRS and CDR2 YFSETQ. Trimming removed 7 bases at V and 2 bases at J, with 17 bases between. CDR3 length: 15 residues. Material: blood. The clonotype originates from a woman aged 25 to 45 in good health. The chain links TRBV5-1 to TRBJ2-3; maybe TRBD1 (6 bases). This CDR3 reads CASQIQGRTTDTQYF. CDR3 in DNA: TGCGCCAGCCAGATACAGGGAAGGACCACAGATACGCAGTATTTT.